This T cell receptor (beta chain) was recorded in a study of OX40 agonist ivuxolimab in advanced cancers. In terms of the full investigation: Ivuxolimab was an agonistic, fully human IgG2 monoclonal antibody directed against OX40 (CD134), a costimulatory receptor. Intravenous ivuxolimab was administered to patients every 2 weeks at six dose levels: 0.01, 0.1, 0.3, 1.5, 3 and 10 mg/kg. Among the 50 to 55 dose-escalation patients, some 20 had hepatocellular carcinoma, approximately 15 melanoma, 9 renal cell carcinoma and 9 head and neck cancer. In the dose-escalation cohort, nearly 85% of patients were male, and the mean age was 60 years with a range of roughly 20 to 79. Prior anti-PD-1, anti-PD-L1 or anti-CTLA-4 therapy was permitted, and checkpoint inhibitors had been received by roughly two fifths of dose-escalation patients. Partial responses occurred in three dose-escalation patients: two with cutaneous melanoma and one with hepatocellular carcinoma. Peripheral TCRbeta sequencing aimed to test whether ivuxolimab altered TCR sequence diversity and caused clonal T-cell expansion. The paper reports the monotherapy dose-escalation portion (N ≈ 50 patients) of the phase I ivuxolimab trial. Overall results and qualifications from the work: At doses from 0.1 to 3.0 mg/kg, clonal expansion was seen in both CD4+ and CD8+ blood T cells between baseline and week 6. Low levels of normalized T-cell clonal expansion were also seen in some nonresponding patients. The antigen specificity of the peripheral T cells that underwent clonal expansion was not determined. In the 0.1-3.0 mg/kg groups, partial responders were among the patients with the lowest normalized peripheral clonal expansion, particularly in CD8+ T cells. On average, CD8+ T cells showed more expanded clones than CD4+ T cells after ivuxolimab.

With regard to this clone: This receptor's antigen is unknown. No base quality values were provided; no much bigger clone lies one nucleotide off.

Patients with a history of autoimmune disease or receiving systemic immunosuppression were excluded from the trial. Peripheral blood for TCR sequencing was drawn from every dose cohort at baseline, at cycle 4 day 1 and at cycle 7 day 1. The samples were taken from a phase I, first-in-human, multicenter, open-label dose-escalation trial of ivuxolimab. Adults with locally advanced or metastatic melanoma, renal cell, hepatocellular, or head and neck squamous cell carcinoma were enrolled in the trial. Before TCR sequencing, CD4+ T cells and CD8+ T cells from peripheral blood were sorted into separate populations. To sequence the TCRbeta CDR3 region, genomic DNA was isolated from the sorted cells. The immunoSEQ Assay was used to sequence the TCRbeta CDR3 regions. The source is immuneACCESS, and TCRdb retained only in-frame sequences with V and J called. Part of the clones is not carried over; for the studies checked, unresolved V genes explain less than half of this, and the remainder is unexplained. Within this sample are roughly 100,000 clones, with 90% of them counted one time only. The top ten constitute 0.4% to 0.6% of the sample.

Sequencing was performed on CD4+ or CD8+ T cells sorted from blood, taken in a trial of the OX40 agonist ivuxolimab. The sequence was collected from an adult with an advanced solid tumor such as melanoma, head and neck, liver or kidney cancer.

The CDR3: CASSLAVKNTEAFF. The DNA sequence reads TGCGCCAGCAGCTTGGCCGTGAAGAACACTGAAGCTTTCTTT. The chain employs TRBV5-1 and TRBJ1-1, with an unclear D gene assignment. V gives up 0 bases and J gives up 1 base, and the segment between their germline ends measures 7 bases. The CDR3 spans 14 residues, from the cysteine through the phenylalanine. CDR3 DNA only is kept here, 42 bases in frame from base 1. CDR1 SGHRS and CDR2 YFSETQ were looked up in the germline V gene.